Following are 21 T cell receptor beta chains from one sample sequenced in a study of blood T cells in healthy people across ages. Alongside a J-beta primer mix, a sample-barcoded 5' primer served in a second PCR lasting about 7 to 12 cycles. TCRdb reprocessed the 5' RACE reads via MiXCR and lists one record per CDR3 protein. The sample consists of 1.5 million to 2 million distinct CDR3 sequences, 28% of them appearing once. Sequencing input: blood. Source of these receptors: a woman in her thirties in good health.

The rearrangement joins TRBV20-1 to TRBJ2-1, with a tentative D call TRBD2 (5 bases). The V end was cut by 4 bases, the J end by 6 bases, with 19 bases between. The CDR3 loop spans 15 amino acids. Per the germline V gene, CDR1 is DFQATT and CDR2 is SNEGSKA (reference sequence). The CDR3 reads CSAIPLFSSANEQFF. CDR3 sequence (DNA): TGCAGTGCTATTCCCCTCTTTAGTAGCGCCAATGAGCAGTTCTTC.

There are many counts of this clonotype. The chain joins TRBV20-1 to TRBJ2-5; 7 bases map to TRBD2. The CDR3 loop spans 16 amino acids. Losses at the gene ends were 6 bases for V and 11 bases for J; bases not matched to a gene: 24. CDR1 is DFQATT, CDR2 SNEGSKA, per germline (reference sequence). CDR3: CSARVGGRAAGKVQYF. The DNA for the CDR3 is TGCAGTGCCAGGGTAGGAGGGAGGGCCGCGGGGAAGGTGCAGTACTTC.

This clonotype was counted only a few times. The CDR3 reads CASKLDRGRYEQYF. DNA for the CDR3: TGTGCCAGCAAGCTCGACAGGGGGCGGTACGAGCAGTACTTC. The chain uses TRBV28 and TRBJ2-7; TRBD1 matches 10 bases. The J segment lost 4 bases and the V segment lost 7 bases, leaving 7 bases of the junction unmatched. The V gene's germline CDR1 is MDHEN and CDR2 SYDVKM. The CDR3 sequence is 14 residues long.

This chain connects TRBV7-2 to TRBJ2-1, with D perhaps matching TRBD2 (7 bases). The CDR3 extends over 14 amino acids. Per the germline V gene, CDR1 is SGHTA and CDR2 is FQGNSA. With 6 bases removed from V and 10 bases from J, the gap between germline ends came to 19 bases. This CDR3 is CASRPPGGPKEQFF. DNA of the CDR3: TGTGCCAGCAGGCCCCCCGGGGGGCCGAAAGAGCAGTTCTTC.

This clonotype was recorded a few times. This chain links TRBV7-9 with TRBJ1-1, with a possible D match to TRBD1 (5 bases). The CDR3 sequence is 16 residues long. Trimming stripped 3 bases from V and 0 bases from J, with 14 bases between. Germline CDR1 is SEHNR and CDR2 is FQNEAQ (reference sequence). CDR3 loop: CASSFSVVRVNTEAFF. The CDR3 nucleotides read TGTGCCAGCAGCTTCTCCGTGGTCAGGGTGAACACTGAAGCTTTCTTT.

V usage is TRBV5-1 and J usage is TRBJ2-4, with 7 bases identical to TRBD2. The V segment lost 4 bases and the J segment 13 bases; nucleotides outside the gene matches: 11. The CDR3 sequence is 13 residues long. The V gene's germline CDR1 is SGHRS and CDR2 YFSETQ. CDR3 nucleotides: TGCGCCAGCAGCACCAGGGAGGGGCGCGGGCAGTACTTC. Its protein product is CASSTREGRGQYF.

V is TRBV9 and J is TRBJ1-3; a weak D match, TRBD1 (5 bases). CDR1 and CDR2 (germline): SGDLS, YYNGEE. Trimming cost V 3 bases and J 3 bases, with 19 bases left between them. The CDR3 is made up of 17 amino acids. CDR3: CASSADHGQGFGNTIYF. The CDR3 region has the DNA TGTGCCAGCAGCGCGGACCATGGGCAGGGATTTGGAAACACCATATATTTT.

Notes on this clonotype: One end of the junction is discordant with germline, which a read error may explain. The V gene is TRBV10-3, the J gene TRBJ1-1; 9 bases map to TRBD1. Germline V gives CDR1 ENHRY, CDR2 SYGVKD. This CDR3 spans 13 amino acids. Here the CDR3 reads CAVRQGGGTEAFF. The DNA for the CDR3 is TGTGCCGTCAGACAGGGGGGAGGCACTGAAGCTTTCTTT.

This clonotype turned up a few times. V gene TRBV7-2 combines with J gene TRBJ2-1; D unclear. Trimming shortened V by 2 bases and J by 8 bases, and 13 bases separated the two germline ends. CDR1 is SGHTA and CDR2 is FQGNSA in the germline V gene. CDR3 size: 14 residues. In DNA form, the CDR3 reads TGTGCCAGCAGCTTACTGCCGACTGGTCATGAGCAGTTCTTC. It translates to CASSLLPTGHEQFF.

The chain joins TRBV7-2 to TRBJ1-6; weak D call: TRBD1 (5 bases). V was pared by 3 bases and J by 11 bases, with 14 bases between. Looked up from germline, CDR1 is SGHTA and CDR2 is FQGNSA. The CDR3 is 14 amino acids. CDR3 coding DNA: TGTGCCAGCAGCTTCGGGACGGCCGGGACACCCCTCCACTTT. Its translation: CASSFGTAGTPLHF.

In regard to this clonotype: A read error may be the cause here, since a much bigger clone is one base away. CDR3 residues: CASRALAKNIQYF. CDR3 sequence (DNA): TGTGCCAGCAGGGCTCTAGCCAAAAACATTCAGTACTTC. V usage is TRBV2 and J usage is TRBJ2-4, with no clear D. Trimming left V 6 bases short and J 0 bases short, with 6 bases between. There are 13 residues in the CDR3. Germline V gives CDR1 SNHLY, CDR2 FYNNEI.

Ten or more counts support this clonotype. The rearrangement links TRBV10-3 to TRBJ2-5; the D gene is possibly TRBD1 (6 bases). Deletions cut 4 bases from V and 4 bases from J, with 10 bases between. This CDR3 has 13 amino acids. The germline V gene encodes CDR1 ENHRY and CDR2 SYGVKD. CDR3: CAISGQDGETQYF. DNA for the CDR3: TGTGCCATCAGTGGACAGGATGGAGAGACCCAGTACTTC.

This clonotype was found many times. V usage is TRBV7-2 and J usage is TRBJ2-1, with a possible D match to TRBD1 (5 bases). V lost 2 bases and J lost 9, with 8 bases in between. The V gene's germline CDR1 is SGHTA and CDR2 FQGNSA. This CDR3 contains 12 residues. The CDR3 region has the DNA TGTGCCAGCAGCTTACAGGGTAGTGAGCAGTTCTTC. Translating gives CASSLQGSEQFF.

This clonotype was detected ten times or more. V and J are TRBV6-6 and TRBJ2-1, with 7 bases matching TRBD1. Germline loops: CDR1 MNHNY, CDR2 SVGAGI (reference sequence). After removal of 5 bases from V and 0 bases from J, the junction contained 7 bases not matched to a gene. The CDR3 contains 16 residues. For the CDR3, the DNA is TGTGCCAGCAGTACCAGGGGGTCGAGCTCCTACAATGAGCAGTTCTTC. This sequence encodes CASSTRGSSSYNEQFF.

CDR3 bases: TGTGCCAGCAGTGTGGCGTGGACAGGGGGAGGCTACACCTTC. Its protein product is CASSVAWTGGGYTF. The chain employs TRBV2 and TRBJ1-2; 10 bases align to TRBD1. Losses at the gene ends were 4 bases for V and 8 bases for J; bases not matched to a gene: 7. CDR1 and CDR2 from the germline V gene are SNHLY and FYNNEI. The CDR3 runs 14 residues.

For this clonotype: At one end the junction does not follow the germline gene, possibly because of a read error. V usage is TRBV12-3 or TRBV12-4 and J usage is TRBJ2-1, with a possible D match to TRBD1 (6 bases). The CDR3 is made up of 15 amino acids. As DNA, the CDR3 is TGTGCCAGCAGTTTCGGACAGTACTCCTACAATGAGCGGTTCTTC. Encoded protein: CASSFGQYSYNERFF.

The CDR3 spells CASSQDQSGPNTGELFF. CDR3 sequence (DNA): TGTGCCAGCAGCCAAGATCAAAGCGGGCCGAACACCGGGGAGCTGTTTTTT. The rearrangement joins TRBV4-2 to TRBJ2-2; possible D gene TRBD2, 6 bases. The ends were cut back, 0 bases at V and 0 bases at J, with 11 bases in the middle. There are 17 residues in the CDR3. Germline V gives CDR1 LGHNA, CDR2 YNFKEQ.

The rearrangement links TRBV7-2 to TRBJ1-3, with 9 bases matching TRBD1. The CDR3 length is 16 residues. Germline loops: CDR1 SGHTA, CDR2 FQGNSA. The trim removed 1 base at V and 2 bases at J, leaving 3 bases unmatched. The CDR3 coding sequence is TGTGCCAGCAGCTTAGATCGACAGGGGGCTGGAAACACCATATATTTT. Its protein is CASSLDRQGAGNTIYF.

The DNA of the CDR3 is TGTGCCAGCAGCCAAGAATGGGGCGCCGAAACAGATACGCAGTATTTT. Amino acids: CASSQEWGAETDTQYF. The chain links TRBV3-1 to TRBJ2-3; a weak D match, TRBD1 (5 bases). V was shortened by 0 bases and J by 3 bases, with 13 bases between the two germline ends. CDR1 LGHDT and CDR2 YNNKEL come from the germline V gene (reference sequence). This CDR3 region has 16 residues.

This clonotype was recorded at least ten times. The CDR3 nucleotides read TGCAGCGTGGCCGGACAGGGGGCGCGGGAGCAGTACTTC. Translating it yields CSVAGQGAREQYF. This chain connects TRBV29-1 to TRBJ2-7; 11 bases fit TRBD1. The germline V gene has CDR1 SQVTM and CDR2 ANQGSEA. Trimming at V came to 6 bases and at J to 7 bases, leaving 8 bases not matched to a gene. This CDR3 region has 13 residues.

Many counts were recorded for this clonotype. The chain joins TRBV5-1 to TRBJ2-7; D uncertain. There are 10 residues in the CDR3. The germline V and J ends were trimmed by 4 bases and 5 bases, with 4 bases remaining between them. The germline CDR1 and CDR2 sequences are SGHRS and YFSETQ. CDR3 amino acids: CASSINEQYF. The CDR3 DNA follows: TGCGCCAGCAGCATCAACGAGCAGTACTTC.